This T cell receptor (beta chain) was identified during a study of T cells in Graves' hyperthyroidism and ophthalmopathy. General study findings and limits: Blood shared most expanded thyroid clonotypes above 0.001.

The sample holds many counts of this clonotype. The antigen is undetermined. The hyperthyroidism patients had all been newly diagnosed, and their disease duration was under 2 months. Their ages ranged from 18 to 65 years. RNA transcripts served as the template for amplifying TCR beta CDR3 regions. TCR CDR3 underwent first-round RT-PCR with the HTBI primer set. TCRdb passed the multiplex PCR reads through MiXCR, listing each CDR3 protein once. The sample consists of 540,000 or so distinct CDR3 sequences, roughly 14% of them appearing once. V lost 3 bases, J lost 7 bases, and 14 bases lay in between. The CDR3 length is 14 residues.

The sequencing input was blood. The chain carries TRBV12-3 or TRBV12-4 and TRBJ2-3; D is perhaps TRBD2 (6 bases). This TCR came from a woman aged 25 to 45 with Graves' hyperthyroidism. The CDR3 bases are TGTGCCAGCAGTTTCCTTCGGGGACTCAATACGCAGTATTTT. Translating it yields CASSFLRGLNTQYF.